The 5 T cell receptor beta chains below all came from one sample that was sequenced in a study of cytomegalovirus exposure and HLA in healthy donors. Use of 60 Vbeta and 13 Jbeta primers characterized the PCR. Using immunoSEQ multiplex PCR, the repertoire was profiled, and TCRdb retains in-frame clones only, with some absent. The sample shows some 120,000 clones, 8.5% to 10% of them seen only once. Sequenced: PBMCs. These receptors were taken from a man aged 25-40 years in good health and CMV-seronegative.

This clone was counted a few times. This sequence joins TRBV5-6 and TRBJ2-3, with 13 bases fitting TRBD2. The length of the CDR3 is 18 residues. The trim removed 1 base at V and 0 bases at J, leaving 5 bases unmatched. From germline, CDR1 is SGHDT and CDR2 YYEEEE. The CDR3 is CASSLILAGGSSTDTQYF. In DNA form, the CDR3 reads TGTGCCAGCAGCTTGATACTAGCGGGAGGGTCTAGCACAGATACGCAGTATTTT.

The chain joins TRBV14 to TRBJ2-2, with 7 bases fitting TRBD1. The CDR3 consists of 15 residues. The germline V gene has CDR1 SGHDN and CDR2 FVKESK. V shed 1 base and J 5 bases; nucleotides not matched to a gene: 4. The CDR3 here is CASSQGTGWTGELFF. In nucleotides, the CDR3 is TGTGCCAGCAGCCAAGGGACAGGTTGGACCGGGGAGCTGTTTTTT.

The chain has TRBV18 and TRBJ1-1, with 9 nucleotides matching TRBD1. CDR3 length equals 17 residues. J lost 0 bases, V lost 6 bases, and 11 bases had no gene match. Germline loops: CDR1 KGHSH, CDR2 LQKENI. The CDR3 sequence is CASSGTGTMIMNTEAFF. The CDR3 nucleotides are TGTGCCAGCTCGGGGACAGGGACCATGATTATGAACACTGAAGCTTTCTTT.

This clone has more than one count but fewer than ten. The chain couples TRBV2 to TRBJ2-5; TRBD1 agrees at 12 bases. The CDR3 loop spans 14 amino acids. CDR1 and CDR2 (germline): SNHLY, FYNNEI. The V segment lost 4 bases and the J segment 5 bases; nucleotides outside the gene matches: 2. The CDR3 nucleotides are TGTGCCAGCAGTGGGGACAGGGGGCTTGAGACCCAGTACTTC. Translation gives CASSGDRGLETQYF.

DNA of the CDR3: TGTGCCAGCAGCGTAGGGGAAGGGGGACAAGAGACCCAGTACTTC. It is translated as CASSVGEGGQETQYF. The V gene is TRBV9, the J gene TRBJ2-5, with a tentative D call TRBD1 (6 bases). The V gene lost 0 bases and the J gene lost 2 bases, with 11 bases spanning the gap. The CDR3 spans 15 residues. Germline V CDR1 and CDR2: SGDLS, YYNGEE.